A single sample is the source of the 11 T cell receptor beta chains below, sequenced in a study of T cells after yellow fever vaccination. TCRdb re-derived calls from the 5' RACE reads in MiXCR, one entry per CDR3 protein. Among about 300,000 distinct CDR3 sequences, approximately 8% were seen once, and the ten largest hold around 3.5%. Source: CD4+ T cells sorted from PBMCs, taken 5 days after the yellow fever booster vaccination. Source of these receptors: a man younger than 35 who received the YFV17D yellow fever vaccine.

This clonotype came up a few times. The rearrangement joins TRBV4-3 to TRBJ2-1; 7 nucleotides align to TRBD1. Germline CDR1 reads LGHNA; CDR2 reads YSLEER. This CDR3 has 17 residues. V shed 4 bases and J 1 base; nucleotides not matched to a gene: 10. CDR3 sequence: CASSRQSRGSSYNEQFF. CDR3 DNA: TGCGCCAGCAGCCGCCAAAGCAGGGGGTCGTCCTACAATGAGCAGTTCTTC.

This clonotype was detected a few times. The chain is built from TRBV5-6 and TRBJ1-1, with 11 positions matching TRBD1. From germline, CDR1 is SGHDT and CDR2 YYEEEE. The CDR3 length is 15 residues. Unmatched junction bases numbered 5, after V lost 2 bases and J lost 5 bases. CDR3 DNA: TGTGCCAGCAGCTTTCTCGGGACAGGGGGTACTGAAGCTTTCTTT. It specifies CASSFLGTGGTEAFF.

This clonotype showed up just a few times. The chain has TRBV6-5 and TRBJ2-7; the D is unclear. Germline V lookup: CDR1 MNHEY, CDR2 SVGAGI. This CDR3 has 12 residues. The ends were cut back, 2 bases at V and 2 bases at J, with 4 bases in the middle. CDR3 sequence: CASSYQTYEQYV. For the CDR3, the DNA is TGTGCCAGCAGTTACCAGACCTACGAGCAGTACGTC.

V usage is TRBV7-2 and J usage is TRBJ1-1; 7 nucleotides match TRBD1. Looked up from germline, CDR1 is SGHTA and CDR2 is FQGNSA. The V gene end was trimmed by 5 bases and the J gene end by 0 bases; junction bases not matched to a gene: 21. CDR3 size: 20 residues. The CDR3 DNA follows: TGTGCCAGCAGCCCAAGGCCTTACAGGGGACGGAAGGGGATGAACACTGAAGCTTTCTTT. This encodes CASSPRPYRGRKGMNTEAFF.

The V call is TRBV15, the J call TRBJ1-5; D is ambiguous. Deletions cut 3 bases from V and 0 bases from J, with 6 bases between. This CDR3 has 14 amino acids. Germline CDR1 and CDR2: LNHNV and YYDKDF (reference sequence). CDR3 sequence reads: CATSRPYSNQPQHF. The CDR3 DNA follows: TGTGCCACCAGCAGGCCATATAGCAATCAGCCCCAGCATTTT.

This clonotype has a handful of counts. This chain joins TRBV10-3 and TRBJ2-5; D call uncertain. In germline, CDR1 is ENHRY, CDR2 SYGVKD. With 5 bases removed from V and 2 bases from J, the gap between germline ends came to 12 bases. This CDR3 has 14 amino acids. This chain's CDR3 is CAISLTEIQETQYF. The CDR3 DNA is TGTGCCATCAGTTTGACGGAAATACAAGAGACCCAGTACTTC.

The J gene is TRBJ1-1, the V gene TRBV5-1, with D tentatively TRBD1 (5 bases). The CDR3 is made up of 15 amino acids. Per germline, CDR1 SGHRS and CDR2 YFSETQ. V was shortened by 0 bases and J by 1 base, with 10 bases between the two germline ends. CDR3 nucleotides: TGCGCCAGCAGCTTGGATCCCGGGACGAACACTGAAGCTTTCTTT. Translation gives CASSLDPGTNTEAFF.

Only a few counts were recorded for this clonotype. The rearrangement joins TRBV20-1 to TRBJ1-2; 8 bases match TRBD1. Germline V CDR1 and CDR2: DFQATT, SNEGSKA (reference sequence). This CDR3 is built from 13 residues. With V trimmed by 6 bases and J by 2 bases, 5 bases remained unmatched. The CDR3 sequence: CSAIQGVNYGYTF. DNA for the CDR3: TGCAGTGCAATACAGGGGGTAAACTATGGCTACACCTTC.

The V and J genes are TRBV19 and TRBJ2-5; 7 positions agree with TRBD2. The germline gives CDR1 LNHDA, CDR2 SQIVND (reference sequence). V trimming: 2 bases; J trimming: 5 bases; junction bases outside the gene matches: 8. This CDR3 has 15 residues. Written as DNA, the CDR3 is TGTGCCAGTAGTATATCATGGCAGGGAGGGGAGACCCAGTACTTC. Translating it yields CASSISWQGGETQYF.

This clonotype occurred many times. The rearrangement links TRBV7-8 to TRBJ1-1, with D hard to call. Trimming pared 2 bases from V and 2 bases from J, leaving 12 bases between. Germline CDR1 reads SGHVS; CDR2 reads FQNEAQ. This CDR3 spans 15 amino acids. CDR3 amino acids: CASSLNVGSNTEAFF. The CDR3 coding sequence is TGTGCCAGCAGCTTAAATGTCGGGAGTAACACTGAAGCTTTCTTT. Supplemented by reference TRBV7-8 and TRBJ1-1, the full variable domain reads GAGVSQSPRYKVAKRGQDVALRCDPISGHVSLFWYQQALGQGPEFLTYFQNEAQLDKSGLPSDRFFAERPEGSVSTLKIQRTQQEDSAVYLCASSLNVGSNTEAFFGQGTRLTVV.

The table lists this clonotype with many counts. This chain uses TRBV20-1 with TRBJ1-1, with D possibly being TRBD1 (5 bases). The CDR3 is 14 amino acids. The germline V and J ends were trimmed by 0 bases and 5 bases, with 13 bases remaining between them. Germline CDR1 is DFQATT and CDR2 is SNEGSKA (reference sequence). CDR3 residues: CSARDRRGRTEAFF. The CDR3 nucleotides are TGCAGTGCTAGAGATAGGAGGGGCCGGACTGAAGCTTTCTTT.